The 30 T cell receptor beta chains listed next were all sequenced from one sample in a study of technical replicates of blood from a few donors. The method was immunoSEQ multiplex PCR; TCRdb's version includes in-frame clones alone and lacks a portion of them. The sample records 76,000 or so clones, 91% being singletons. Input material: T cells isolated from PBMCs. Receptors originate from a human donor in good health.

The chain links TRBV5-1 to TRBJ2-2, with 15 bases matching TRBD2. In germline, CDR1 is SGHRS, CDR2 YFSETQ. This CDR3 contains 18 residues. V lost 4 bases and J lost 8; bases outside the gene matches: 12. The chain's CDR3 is CASSPQPGLAGGRGELFF. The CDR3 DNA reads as TGCGCCAGCAGCCCCCAACCGGGACTAGCGGGGGGACGAGGGGAGCTGTTTTTT.

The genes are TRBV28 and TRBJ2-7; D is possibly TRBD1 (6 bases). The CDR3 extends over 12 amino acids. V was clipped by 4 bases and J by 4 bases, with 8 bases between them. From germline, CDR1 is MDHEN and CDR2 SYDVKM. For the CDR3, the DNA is TGTGCCAGCAGTTATCAGGGGTACGAGCAGTACTTC. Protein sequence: CASSYQGYEQYF.

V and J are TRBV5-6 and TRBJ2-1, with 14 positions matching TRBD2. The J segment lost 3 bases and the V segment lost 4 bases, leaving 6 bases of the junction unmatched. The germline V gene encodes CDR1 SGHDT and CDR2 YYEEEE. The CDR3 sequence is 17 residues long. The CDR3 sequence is CASSIRTSGGHYNEQFF. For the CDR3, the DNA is TGTGCCAGCAGCATCCGGACTAGCGGGGGGCACTACAATGAGCAGTTCTTC. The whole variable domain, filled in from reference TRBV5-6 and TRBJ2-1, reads DAGVTQSPTHLIKTRGQQVTLRCSPKSGHDTVSWYQQALGQGPQFIFQYYEEEERQRGNFPDRFSGHQFPNYSSELNVNALLLGDSALYLCASSIRTSGGHYNEQFFGPGTRLTVL.

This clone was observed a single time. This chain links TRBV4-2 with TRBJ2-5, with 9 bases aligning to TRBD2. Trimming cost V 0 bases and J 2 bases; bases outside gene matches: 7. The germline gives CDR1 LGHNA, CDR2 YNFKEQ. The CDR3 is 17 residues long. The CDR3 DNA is TGTGCCAGCAGCCAAGATAACGGCGGGGGGGGTCAAGAGACCCAGTACTTC. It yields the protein CASSQDNGGGGQETQYF.

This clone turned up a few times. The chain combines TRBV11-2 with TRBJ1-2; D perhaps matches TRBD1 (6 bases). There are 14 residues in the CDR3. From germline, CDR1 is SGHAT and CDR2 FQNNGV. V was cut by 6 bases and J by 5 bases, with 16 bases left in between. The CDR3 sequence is CASSLYTGNYGYTF. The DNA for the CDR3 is TGTGCCAGCAGTCTTTACACAGGGAATTATGGCTACACCTTC.

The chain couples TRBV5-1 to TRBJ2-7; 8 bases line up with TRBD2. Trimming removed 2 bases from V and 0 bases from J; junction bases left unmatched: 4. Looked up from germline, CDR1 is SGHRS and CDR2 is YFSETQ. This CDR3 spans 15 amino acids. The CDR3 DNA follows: TGCGCCAGCAGCTTCCGGGGGGGCCGCTCCTACGAGCAGTACTTC. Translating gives CASSFRGGRSYEQYF.

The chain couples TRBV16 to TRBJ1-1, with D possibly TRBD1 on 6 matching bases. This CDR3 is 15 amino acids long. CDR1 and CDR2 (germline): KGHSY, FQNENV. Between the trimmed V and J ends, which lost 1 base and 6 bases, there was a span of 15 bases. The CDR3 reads CASSQLSGQTSEAFF. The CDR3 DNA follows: TGTGCCAGCAGCCAATTGAGTGGACAGACCTCTGAAGCTTTCTTT.

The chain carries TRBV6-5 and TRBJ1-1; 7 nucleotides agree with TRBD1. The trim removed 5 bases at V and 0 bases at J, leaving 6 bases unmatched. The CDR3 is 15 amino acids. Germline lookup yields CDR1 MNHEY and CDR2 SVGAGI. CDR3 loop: CASSKQGRMNTEAFF. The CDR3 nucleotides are TGTGCCAGCAGTAAACAGGGGCGCATGAACACTGAAGCTTTCTTT.

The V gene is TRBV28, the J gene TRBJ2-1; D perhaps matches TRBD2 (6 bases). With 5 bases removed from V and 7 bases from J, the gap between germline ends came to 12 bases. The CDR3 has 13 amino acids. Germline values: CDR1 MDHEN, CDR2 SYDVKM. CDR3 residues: CASSGPRGNEQFF. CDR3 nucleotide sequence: TGTGCCAGCAGTGGCCCCCGGGGGAATGAGCAGTTCTTC.

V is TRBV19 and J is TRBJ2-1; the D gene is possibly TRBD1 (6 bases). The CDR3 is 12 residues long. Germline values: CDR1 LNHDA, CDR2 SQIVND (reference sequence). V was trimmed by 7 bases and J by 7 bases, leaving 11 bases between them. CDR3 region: CASTAGANEQFF. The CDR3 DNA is TGTGCCAGTACCGCAGGGGCAAATGAGCAGTTCTTC.

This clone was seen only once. The DNA of the CDR3 is TGTGCCACCAGCAGGCAGGCGGGTGGGCAGCCCCAGCATTTT. As protein: CATSRQAGGQPQHF. The rearrangement links TRBV15 to TRBJ1-5; no definite D call. The length of the CDR3 is 14 residues. Between the trimmed V and J ends, which lost 3 bases and 7 bases, there was a span of 13 bases. Germline V gene lookup returns CDR1 LNHNV and CDR2 YYDKDF (reference sequence).

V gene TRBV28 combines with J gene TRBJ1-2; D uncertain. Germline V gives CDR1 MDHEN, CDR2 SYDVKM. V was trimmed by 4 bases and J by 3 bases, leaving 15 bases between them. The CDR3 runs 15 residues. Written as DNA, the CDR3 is TGTGCCAGCAGTTGGATCAGGATGGTCGACTATGGCTACACCTTC. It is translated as CASSWIRMVDYGYTF.

CDR3 coding DNA: TGCGCCAGCAGCGTCGGACAGGGGGCTGACGAGCAGTACTTC. It encodes CASSVGQGADEQYF. The rearrangement joins TRBV5-1 to TRBJ2-7; 11 positions match TRBD1. V lost 4 bases and J lost 5; bases outside the gene matches: 5. Germline V lookup: CDR1 SGHRS, CDR2 YFSETQ. This CDR3 spans 14 amino acids.

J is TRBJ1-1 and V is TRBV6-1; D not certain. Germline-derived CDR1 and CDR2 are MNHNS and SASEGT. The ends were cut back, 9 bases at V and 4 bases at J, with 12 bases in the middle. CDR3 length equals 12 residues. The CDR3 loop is CASPGVLTEAFF. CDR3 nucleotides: TGTGCCAGTCCGGGAGTGCTCACTGAAGCTTTCTTT.

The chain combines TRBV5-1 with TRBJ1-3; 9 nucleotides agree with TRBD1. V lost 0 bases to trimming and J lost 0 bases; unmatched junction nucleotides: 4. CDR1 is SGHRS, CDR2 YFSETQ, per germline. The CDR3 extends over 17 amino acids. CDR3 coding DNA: TGCGCCAGCAGCTTGGAGGGACAGGGTTTCTCTGGAAACACCATATATTTT. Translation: CASSLEGQGFSGNTIYF.

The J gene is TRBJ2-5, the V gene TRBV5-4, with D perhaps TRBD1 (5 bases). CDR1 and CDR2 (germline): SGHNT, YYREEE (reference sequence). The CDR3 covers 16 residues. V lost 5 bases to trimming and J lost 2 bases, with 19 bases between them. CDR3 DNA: TGTGCCAGCAGTTCATTGTACCAGGGAAATCAAGAGACCCAGTACTTC. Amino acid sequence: CASSSLYQGNQETQYF.

The CDR3 loop reads CASSPKTGNTEAFF. The CDR3 DNA is TGTGCCAGCAGCCCCAAGACAGGGAACACTGAAGCTTTCTTT. This chain joins TRBV7-9 and TRBJ1-1, with D possibly TRBD1 on 6 matching bases. CDR1 is SEHNR and CDR2 is FQNEAQ in the germline V gene (reference sequence). V was cut by 5 bases and J by 1 base, with 11 bases left in between. The CDR3 runs to 14 residues.

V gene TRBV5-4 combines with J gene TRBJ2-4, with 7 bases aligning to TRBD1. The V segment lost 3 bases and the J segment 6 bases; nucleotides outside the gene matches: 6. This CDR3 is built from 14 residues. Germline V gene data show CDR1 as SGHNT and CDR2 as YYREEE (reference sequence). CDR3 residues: CASSYRDSPNIQYF. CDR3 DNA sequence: TGTGCCAGCAGCTACCGGGACAGTCCAAACATTCAGTACTTC.

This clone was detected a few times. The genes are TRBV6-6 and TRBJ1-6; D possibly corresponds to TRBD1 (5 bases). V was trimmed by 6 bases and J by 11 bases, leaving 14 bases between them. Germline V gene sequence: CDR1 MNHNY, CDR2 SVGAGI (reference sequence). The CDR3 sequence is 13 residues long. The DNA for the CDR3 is TGTGCCAGCAGACCCCCCGACAGTGCACCCCTCCACTTT. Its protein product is CASRPPDSAPLHF.

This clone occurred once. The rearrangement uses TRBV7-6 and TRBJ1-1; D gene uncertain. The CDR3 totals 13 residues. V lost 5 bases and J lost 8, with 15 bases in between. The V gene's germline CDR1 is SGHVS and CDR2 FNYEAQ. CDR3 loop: CASSISGKAEAFF. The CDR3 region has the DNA TGTGCCAGCAGCATCTCGGGGAAGGCAGAAGCTTTCTTT.

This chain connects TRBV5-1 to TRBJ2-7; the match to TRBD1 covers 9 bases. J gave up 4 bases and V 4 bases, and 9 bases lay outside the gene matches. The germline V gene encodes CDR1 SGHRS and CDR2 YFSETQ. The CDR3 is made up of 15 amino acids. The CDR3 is CASSNIGTGRYEQYF. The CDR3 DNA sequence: TGCGCCAGCAGCAACATTGGGACAGGGAGATACGAGCAGTACTTC.

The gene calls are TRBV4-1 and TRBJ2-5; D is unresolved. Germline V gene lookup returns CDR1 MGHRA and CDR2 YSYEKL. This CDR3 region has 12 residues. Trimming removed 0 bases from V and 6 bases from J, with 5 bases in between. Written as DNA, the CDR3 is TGCGCCAGCAGCCAAGATGGCAAGACCCAGTACTTC. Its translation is CASSQDGKTQYF.

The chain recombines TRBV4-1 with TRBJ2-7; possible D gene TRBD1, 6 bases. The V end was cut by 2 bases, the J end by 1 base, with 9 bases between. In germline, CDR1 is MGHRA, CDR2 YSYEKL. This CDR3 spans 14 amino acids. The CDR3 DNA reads TGCGCCAGCAGCCAATTGGACAGTTCCTACGAGCAGTACTTC. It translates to CASSQLDSSYEQYF.

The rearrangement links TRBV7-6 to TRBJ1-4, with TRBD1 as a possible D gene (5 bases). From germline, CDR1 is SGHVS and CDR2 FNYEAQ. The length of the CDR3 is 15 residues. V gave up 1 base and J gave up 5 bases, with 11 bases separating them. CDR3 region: CASSLGGGRNEKLFF. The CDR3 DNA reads TGTGCCAGCAGCTTAGGGGGGGGTAGGAATGAAAAACTGTTTTTT. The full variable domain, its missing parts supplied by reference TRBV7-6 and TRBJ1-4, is GAGVSQSPRYKVTKRGQDVALRCDPISGHVSLYWYRQALGQGPEFLTYFNYEAQQDKSGLPNDRFSAERPEGSISTLTIQRTEQRDSAMYRCASSLGGGRNEKLFFGSGTQLSVL.

The chain's CDR3 is CASSLDRVMAFF. For the CDR3, the DNA is TGCGCCAGCAGCTTGGACAGGGTTATGGCTTTCTTT. V and J are TRBV5-1 and TRBJ1-1; TRBD1 might be the D (6 bases). Germline V gene data show CDR1 as SGHRS and CDR2 as YFSETQ. The CDR3 has 12 amino acids. V was clipped by 0 bases and J by 11 bases, with 11 bases between them.

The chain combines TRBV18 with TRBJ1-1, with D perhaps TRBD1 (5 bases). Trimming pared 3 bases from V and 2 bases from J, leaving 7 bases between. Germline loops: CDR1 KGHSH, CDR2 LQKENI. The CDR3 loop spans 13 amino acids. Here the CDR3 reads CASSPDINTEAFF. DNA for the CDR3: TGTGCCAGCTCACCGGACATTAACACTGAAGCTTTCTTT.

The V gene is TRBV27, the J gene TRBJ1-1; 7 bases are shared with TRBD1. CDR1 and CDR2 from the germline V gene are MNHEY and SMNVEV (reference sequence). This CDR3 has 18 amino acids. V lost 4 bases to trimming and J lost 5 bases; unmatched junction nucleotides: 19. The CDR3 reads CASSSPPTGRNPRTEAFF. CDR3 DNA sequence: TGTGCCAGCAGTTCCCCACCGACAGGGCGAAACCCCCGGACTGAAGCTTTCTTT.

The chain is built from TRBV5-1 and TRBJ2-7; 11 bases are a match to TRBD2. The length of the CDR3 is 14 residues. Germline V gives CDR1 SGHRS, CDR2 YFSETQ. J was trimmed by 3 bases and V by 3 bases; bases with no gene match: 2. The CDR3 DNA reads TGCGCCAGCAGCTCCACTAGCGGGGGCTACGAGCAGTACTTC. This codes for CASSSTSGGYEQYF.

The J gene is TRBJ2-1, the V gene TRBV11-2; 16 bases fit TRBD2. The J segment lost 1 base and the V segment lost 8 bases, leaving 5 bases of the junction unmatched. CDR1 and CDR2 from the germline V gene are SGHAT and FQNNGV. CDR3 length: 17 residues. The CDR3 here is CASGGLAGGPSYNEQFF. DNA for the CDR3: TGTGCCAGCGGGGGACTAGCGGGAGGGCCGTCCTACAATGAGCAGTTCTTC.

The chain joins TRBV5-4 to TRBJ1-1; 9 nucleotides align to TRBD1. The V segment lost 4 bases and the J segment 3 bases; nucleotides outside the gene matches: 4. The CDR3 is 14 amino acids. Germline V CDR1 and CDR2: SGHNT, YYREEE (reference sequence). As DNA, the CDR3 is TGTGCCAGCAGCACGGGACAGGGATACACTGAAGCTTTCTTT. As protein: CASSTGQGYTEAFF.